A selection of T cell receptor beta chains follows, all from one sample in a study of T cell therapy after organ transplantation. Repertoires were generated with immunoSEQ multiplex PCR, while TCRdb's copy carries only in-frame clones and drops some. Among some 48,000 clones listed, 94% were seen once. Their cognate antigens are unknown. The sequenced sample was CD8+ T cells from blood, obtained before autologous CMV-specific T cell therapy. Receptors originate from a human patient who had received a solid organ transplant and had CMV disease. Both conserved end residues are part of each CDR3. D genes are given only for firm matches. Size is omitted from some rows. Given values are once, few, many or a class for expanded clones.

J gene | D gene | clone size | V gene | CDR3 DNA | CDR3 protein
TRBJ2-7 | NA | NA | TRBV29-1 | TGCAGCGTTGCCCCTGTAGGGGCCTACGAGCAGTACTTC | CSVAPVGAYEQYF
TRBJ2-3 | TRBD1 | NA | TRBV11-2 | TGTGCCAGCGAGGGGGCTGTATACAGCACAGATACGCAGTATTTT | CASEGAVYSTDTQYF
TRBJ1-1 | NA | NA | TRBV18 | TGTGCCAGCTCAACCATTACAGAGCAGAACACTGAAGCTTTCTTT | CASSTITEQNTEAFF
TRBJ2-1 | NA | NA | TRBV5-6 | TGTGCCAGCAGCTTGGGTACCAATGAGCAGTTCTTC | CASSLGTNEQFF
TRBJ2-2 | TRBD1 | NA | TRBV19 | TGTGCCAGTAGTAGACAGGGCACCGGGGAGCTGTTTTTT | CASSRQGTGELFF
TRBJ1-1 | NA | NA | TRBV19 | TGTGCCAGTAGACGAGCACCCCTCCGAGGCCCGAAATTGGGGAACACTGAAGCTTTCTTT | CASRRAPLRGPKLGNTEAFF
TRBJ1-2 | NA | NA | TRBV6-5 | TGTGCCAGCAGTTACTCGAGAGCAGGGAGATATGGCTACACCTTC | CASSYSRAGRYGYTF
TRBJ1-1 | NA | NA | TRBV7-9 | TGTGCCAGCACCTTTGGGGCAGATGAAGCTTTCTTT | CASTFGADEAFF
TRBJ1-5 | TRBD1 | NA | TRBV6-1 | TGTGCCAGCAGTGACGCCAGGGGGGCTAGCAATCAGCCCCAGCATTTT | CASSDARGASNQPQHF
TRBJ1-2 | TRBD1 | NA | TRBV7-9 | TGCGCCAGCAGCCAGTCAGGGGGCAGGCACTATGGCTACACCTTC | CASSQSGGRHYGYTF
TRBJ2-7 | TRBD1 | NA | TRBV6-5 | TGTGCCAGCAGTTGGGGCCGGGACAGGGGCTCCTACGAGCAGTACTTC | CASSWGRDRGSYEQYF
TRBJ2-1 | TRBD2 | NA | TRBV29-1 | TGCAGCGCAAGCGGGAGTCGATTGGGCAATGAGCAGTTCTTC | CSASGSRLGNEQFF
TRBJ2-7 | NA | NA | TRBV7-2 | TGTGCCAGCAGCACCGACAGCCCCAGGGTTTACGAGCAGTACTTC | CASSTDSPRVYEQYF
TRBJ2-3 | TRBD1 | NA | TRBV7-3 | TGTGCCAGCAGCTCACAGGGGGCAAGCACAGATACGCAGTATTTT | CASSSQGASTDTQYF
TRBJ2-3 | NA | NA | TRBV5-1 | TGCGCCAGCAATGACCGGGCCACAGATACGCAGTATTTT | CASNDRATDTQYF
TRBJ1-5 | NA | NA | TRBV19 | TGTGCCAGTAGTCTTACAGGTGAAAGTAGCAATCAGCCCCAGCATTTT | CASSLTGESSNQPQHF
TRBJ1-1 | NA | few | TRBV30 | TGTGCCTGGAGTGTCGGATCTTGGTCTGAAGCTTTCTTT | CAWSVGSWSEAFF
TRBJ2-7 | NA | NA | TRBV30 | TGTGCCTGGAGTGTGGGTGGGGGCGAGCAGTACTTC | CAWSVGGGEQYF
TRBJ2-2 | NA | NA | TRBV7-6 | TGTGCCAGCTCCCAGAGGGGCGGGGAGCTGTTTTTT | CASSQRGGELFF
TRBJ2-7 | NA | once | TRBV7-9 | TGTGCCAGCAGCGGGTCGGACGGACTCTACGAGCAGTACTTC | CASSGSDGLYEQYF
TRBJ2-5 | TRBD1 | NA | TRBV6-5 | TGTGCCAGCAACTTACAGGGGGGACTTCAAGAGACCCAGTACTTC | CASNLQGGLQETQYF
TRBJ1-6 | NA | NA | TRBV7-6 | TGTGCCAGCAGCTTGGGGGGCGCGAATTCACCCCTCCACTTT | CASSLGGANSPLHF
TRBJ1-1 | TRBD1 | NA | TRBV19 | TGTGCCAGTAGATCAGGGACAGGGGACACTGAAGCTTTCTTT | CASRSGTGDTEAFF
TRBJ1-1 | NA | NA | TRBV7-9 | TGTGCCAGCAGCTGGGGTCGGGCAGAAGCTTTCTTT | CASSWGRAEAFF
TRBJ1-3 | NA | NA | TRBV6-5 | TGTGCCAGCAGTCCGGCGAGGGGGGGAAACACCATATATTTT | CASSPARGGNTIYF
TRBJ1-1 | NA | NA | TRBV7-6 | TGTGCCAGCAGCTTGGCAGGGCGCGCCAACACTGAAGCTTTCTTT | CASSLAGRANTEAFF
TRBJ1-1 | NA | NA | TRBV9 | TGTGCCAGCAGCCCGGGCCCTTCGGGTGAAGCTTTCTTT | CASSPGPSGEAFF
TRBJ1-3 | NA | NA | TRBV6-5 | TGTGCCAGCAGTTTCGCAAATGGGGCTGGAAACACCATATATTTT | CASSFANGAGNTIYF
TRBJ1-1 | TRBD1 | NA | TRBV10-1 | TGCGCCAGCAGTGCGGACAGGGGGATGAACACTGAAGCTTTCTTT | CASSADRGMNTEAFF
TRBJ1-2 | NA | NA | TRBV4-1 | TGCGCCAGCAGCCAAGAGTATGCGGGACCTGGCTACACCTTC | CASSQEYAGPGYTF
TRBJ2-3 | TRBD1 | NA | TRBV9 | TGTGCCAGCAGCCCCGGACAGGGAACAGATACGCAGTATTTT | CASSPGQGTDTQYF
TRBJ2-2 | NA | NA | TRBV7-9 | TGTGCCAGCAGCCTAGGGGTCCAGGGGTTGACCGGGGAGCTGTTTTTT | CASSLGVQGLTGELFF
TRBJ2-7 | NA | NA | TRBV7-9 | TGTGCCAGCAGCTCCCCCTACGAGCAGTACTTC | CASSSPYEQYF
TRBJ1-2 | NA | NA | TRBV18 | TGTGCCAGCTCACCACCTCACGATAACTATGGCTACACCTTC | CASSPPHDNYGYTF
TRBJ2-1 | TRBD2 | NA | TRBV10-3 | TGTGCCATCAGACAAACTAGCGGGGGCCACAATGAGCAGTTCTTC | CAIRQTSGGHNEQFF
TRBJ1-1 | NA | NA | TRBV6-6 | TGTGCCAGCAGACCCATCCGGACAGCGAACACTGAAGCTTTCTTT | CASRPIRTANTEAFF
TRBJ1-5 | NA | NA | TRBV6-1 | TGTGCCAGCAGTGCGGGCCCGGAGGGCAATCAGCCCCAGCATTTT | CASSAGPEGNQPQHF
TRBJ2-5 | NA | NA | TRBV27 | TGTGCCAGCAGTCTGCTTGGAGAGACCCAGTACTTC | CASSLLGETQYF
TRBJ2-7 | NA | once | TRBV7-9 | TGTGCCAGCAGCTCCGAACTGGCCTACGAGCAGTACTTC | CASSSELAYEQYF
TRBJ2-7 | NA | NA | TRBV27 | TGTGCCAGCTCTAACCTTGGGGGAAGTGGCATGAGCTACGAGCAGTACTTC | CASSNLGGSGMSYEQYF
TRBJ2-7 | NA | NA | TRBV6-5 | TGTGCCAGCAGTTACCACCTTCTCTCCTACGAGCAGTACTTC | CASSYHLLSYEQYF
TRBJ1-1 | TRBD1 | NA | TRBV29-1 | TGCAGCGTAAGCCTCGGGACAGCCATGAACACTGAAGCTTTCTTT | CSVSLGTAMNTEAFF
TRBJ2-2 | NA | NA | TRBV4-3 | TGCGCCAGCCGAACATTGAACACCGGGGAGCTGTTTTTT | CASRTLNTGELFF
TRBJ2-5 | TRBD1 | NA | TRBV11-3 | TGTGCCAGCAGCACTGGGACAGGGGGAGGAGAGACCCAGTACTTC | CASSTGTGGGETQYF
TRBJ2-7 | NA | NA | TRBV27 | TGTGCCAGCAGTTTCGGGGGTGGGACCGAGCAGTACTTC | CASSFGGGTEQYF
TRBJ2-3 | TRBD2 | once | TRBV6-6 | TGTGCCAGCAGCTACGTAGCGGGGCGCCCAGATACGCAGTATTTT | CASSYVAGRPDTQYF
TRBJ2-2 | NA | once | TRBV7-3 | TGTGCCAGCAGCTTATCCGGATGGGCCGGGGAGCTGTTTTTT | CASSLSGWAGELFF
TRBJ1-3 | NA | NA | TRBV7-9 | TGTGCCAGCAGCTTAGCGAATGGGGGCCTCTCTGGAAACACCATATATTTT | CASSLANGGLSGNTIYF
TRBJ2-7 | NA | NA | TRBV7-9 | TGTGCCAGCAGCTTACAGGTGGCCTACGAGCAGTACTTC | CASSLQVAYEQYF
TRBJ2-2 | NA | NA | TRBV4-2 | TGTGCCAGCAGCCAAGGGGTCCGAGATCCCTCGTTTTTT | CASSQGVRDPSFF
TRBJ2-7 | TRBD2 | NA | TRBV30 | TGTGCCTGGACTAGCGGGAGGGGATACGGGTTCAGCGAGCAGTACTTC | CAWTSGRGYGFSEQYF
TRBJ2-7 | NA | NA | TRBV4-1 | TGCGCCAGCAGCCAATCGGGGAGGGGGAGAAACGAGCAGTACTTC | CASSQSGRGRNEQYF
TRBJ1-3 | NA | NA | TRBV18 | TGTGCCAGCTCACCACAGGGTTCCGGAAACACCATATATTTT | CASSPQGSGNTIYF
TRBJ2-1 | NA | NA | TRBV5-4 | TGTGCCAGCAGCTTGTTACAGGGCGGGGATGAGCAGTTCTTC | CASSLLQGGDEQFF